This TCR beta chain is drawn from a study of siplizumab effects on memory and regulatory T cells. Whole-study findings and limits: A significant reduction in alloreactive sequences traceable to unstimulated CD4+ memory cells was produced by siplizumab. On average, under 70% of mappable alloreactive CD4+ clones were Treg-derived under siplizumab, against about 30% in controls. The suppressive capacity of proliferating Tregs from siplizumab cultures remained unconfirmed.

Libraries were prepared by immunoSEQ multiplex PCR; TCRdb keeps only in-frame clonotypes and omits some of them. The repertoire has about 100,000 clones, 94% of them found once; the top ten carry about 0.6%. Germline V lookup: CDR1 LNHNV, CDR2 YYDKDF (reference sequence). This CDR3 comprises 14 residues. Trimming took 5 bases from V and 0 from J, leaving 8 bases between them. Turning to this clone: The antigen remains undetermined.

Sequencing was done on a sample of Tregs sorted from blood. V and J are TRBV15 and TRBJ2-4; the D is unclear. The clonotype originates from a human donor in good health. The CDR3 reads CATSEWLAKNIQYF. CDR3 bases: TGTGCCACCAGCGAGTGGTTAGCCAAAAACATTCAGTACTTC.